Shown below are 14 T cell receptor beta chains from a single sample sequenced in a study of blood T cell repertoires in COVID-19 (dated by TCRdb to the early 2020s). Library preparation used the immunoSEQ multiplex PCR assay. Entries here come from immuneACCESS through TCRdb and include only in-frame sequences with V and J called. Some clones fail to appear in such tables; in the studies checked, an unresolved V gene covers under half of the shortfall, and the cause of the remainder is unknown. This sample holds about 350,000 clones; about nine tenths were observed only once. Jointly, the top ten make up approximately 1% of the sample. The sequenced material came from PBMCs or T cells enriched from blood (not recorded which). All receptors derive from a woman in her twenties or thirties who had been exposed to COVID-19.

The chain employs TRBV5-1 and TRBJ1-4; D is uncertain. Trimming removed 4 bases at V and 0 bases at J, with 13 bases between. This CDR3 is built from 16 residues. Germline V gives CDR1 SGHRS, CDR2 YFSETQ. The CDR3 is CASSKMNLATNEKLFF. Here the CDR3 DNA reads TGCGCCAGCAGCAAGATGAACCTAGCAACTAATGAAAAACTGTTTTTT.

The CDR3, as DNA: TGTGCCAGCAGCCCAACGGGAGGGGGAAGTGAGCAGTTCTTC. Translation: CASSPTGGGSEQFF. The chain couples TRBV7-9 to TRBJ2-1; 8 nucleotides align to TRBD2. Trimming at V came to 5 bases and at J to 9 bases, leaving 9 bases not matched to a gene. CDR3 length: 14 residues. Germline CDR1 and CDR2: SEHNR and FQNEAQ (reference sequence).

V is TRBV6-5 and J is TRBJ1-6; no clear D. V lost 4 bases, J lost 9 bases, and 10 bases lay in between. Per the germline V gene, CDR1 is MNHEY and CDR2 is SVGAGI. This CDR3 has 13 residues. DNA for the CDR3: TGTGCCAGCAGTTCAATTCGGGGTTCACCCCTCCACTTT. Translation: CASSSIRGSPLHF.

The rearrangement links TRBV12-5 to TRBJ2-1; D gene unclear. Trimming took 6 bases from V and 4 from J, leaving 10 bases between them. CDR1 is LGHNT and CDR2 is FRNRAP in the germline V gene. The CDR3 sequence is 13 residues long. The CDR3 region is CASGPPSYNEQFF. CDR3 sequence (DNA): TGTGCTAGTGGACCCCCTAGTTACAATGAGCAGTTCTTC.

The genes are TRBV27 and TRBJ1-4; a possible D gene is TRBD1 (5 bases). Trimming left V 4 bases short and J 5 bases short, with 8 bases between. There are 13 residues in the CDR3. Germline-derived CDR1 and CDR2 are MNHEY and SMNVEV (reference sequence). The CDR3 loop reads CASSYRGNEKLFF. The CDR3 nucleotides are TGTGCCAGCAGTTACCGGGGGAATGAAAAACTGTTTTTT.

This rearrangement joins TRBV18 to TRBJ2-1; 8 bases match TRBD2. The CDR3 has 16 amino acids. Losses at the gene ends were 2 bases for V and 3 bases for J; bases not matched to a gene: 6. Per germline, CDR1 KGHSH and CDR2 LQKENI. The CDR3 DNA reads TGTGCCAGCTCACCAAGGAGCGGGAGCGGCTACAATGAGCAGTTCTTC. Its protein is CASSPRSGSGYNEQFF.

V is TRBV7-9 and J is TRBJ2-3, with D perhaps TRBD2 (6 bases). This CDR3 is 14 amino acids long. With 4 bases removed from V and 6 bases from J, the gap between germline ends came to 14 bases. The germline V gene encodes CDR1 SEHNR and CDR2 FQNEAQ (reference sequence). CDR3 coding DNA: TGTGCCAGCAGCTCAGCGGAGGGTGGGGATACGCAGTATTTT. Its protein is CASSSAEGGDTQYF.

The rearrangement uses TRBV7-9 and TRBJ2-5; tentative D call: TRBD2 (6 bases). The CDR3 runs 13 residues. Trimming left V 6 bases short and J 4 bases short, with 12 bases between. The germline CDR1 and CDR2 sequences are SEHNR and FQNEAQ (reference sequence). For the CDR3, the DNA is TGTGCCAGCAGATCATACGGGGGAGAGACCCAGTACTTC. Protein sequence: CASRSYGGETQYF.

In its sample, this clone was seen a few times. Sequence at one end of the junction differs from germline and may be a read error. V usage is TRBV7-2 and J usage is TRBJ1-2, with D perhaps matching TRBD1 (5 bases). The CDR3 runs to 12 residues. Germline CDR1 SGHTA, CDR2 FQGNSA. CDR3 DNA sequence: TGTGCCAGCAGCTTAGAGCTCTGGCAGGGAATTTTC. Translating it yields CASSLELWQGIF.

The chain uses TRBV11-3 and TRBJ2-7, with TRBD1 identical over 7 bases. The junction had 3 bases not matched to a gene; V was cut back by 1 base and J by 0 bases. The CDR3 has 15 residues. The germline gives CDR1 SGHNT, CDR2 YENEEA. CDR3 residues: CASSLARGSSYEQYF. CDR3 DNA sequence: TGTGCCAGCAGCTTAGCCAGGGGGAGCTCCTACGAGCAGTACTTC.

Written as DNA, the CDR3 is TGTGCCAGCAGTTGCACGCGGGAGGTCTCCCCCTACGAGCAGTACTTC. The encoded protein is CASSCTREVSPYEQYF. The chain couples TRBV25-1 to TRBJ2-7; 8 bases line up with TRBD2. The CDR3 has 16 amino acids. Trimming removed 5 bases from V and 2 bases from J; junction bases left unmatched: 11. Germline V gives CDR1 MGHDK, CDR2 SYGVNS.

In this sample, this clone turned up once. This chain uses TRBV30 with TRBJ2-7; the D gene is possibly TRBD1 (6 bases). V was shortened by 5 bases and J by 4 bases, with 9 bases between the two germline ends. Per the germline V gene, CDR1 is GTSNPN and CDR2 is SVGIG (reference sequence). The CDR3 loop spans 11 amino acids. The CDR3 region has the DNA TGTGCCTGGTTACAGGGATACGAGCAGTACTTC. Translation: CAWLQGYEQYF.

This chain links TRBV5-1 with TRBJ1-2, with D tentatively TRBD1 (5 bases). V was cut by 5 bases and J by 8 bases, with 13 bases left in between. From germline, CDR1 is SGHRS and CDR2 YFSETQ. The length of the CDR3 is 12 residues. The CDR3 loop is CASRVAGRGYTF. The CDR3 DNA follows: TGCGCCAGCAGAGTGGCAGGGCGGGGCTACACCTTC. The complete variable domain, with remaining parts taken from reference TRBV5-1 and TRBJ1-2, reads KAGVTQTPRYLIKTRGQQVTLSCSPISGHRSVSWYQQTPGQGLQFLFEYFSETQRNKGNFPGRFSGRQFSNSRSEMNVSTLELGDSALYLCASRVAGRGYTFGSGTRLTVV.

The CDR3 is CASSIQGTDTEAFF. The CDR3 region has the DNA TGTGCCAGTAGTATCCAGGGTACGGACACTGAAGCTTTCTTT. The rearrangement uses TRBV19 and TRBJ1-1, with D possibly being TRBD1 (5 bases). Trimming removed 3 bases at V and 3 bases at J, with 11 bases between. The CDR3 has 14 residues. Germline loops: CDR1 LNHDA, CDR2 SQIVND (reference sequence).